The table lists the clone carrying this T cell receptor (beta chain) with many counts. Libraries from naive CD8 cells were generated from roughly 18,000 to 920,000 sorted cells (with 10%, 30% or 50% RNA). A CD8+CD4-CCR7+CD45RA+ gate was used to sort naive CD8 T cells. This entry belongs to a study of molecular identifiers for immune sequencing clone quantification. On the study more broadly: Five portions were made in replicates from RNA of roughly 20,000 or 100,000 naive CD8 cells, and four underwent sequencing.

TCRdb reprocessed the PCR reads via MiXCR and lists one record per CDR3 protein. The data hold fewer than 350,000 distinct CDR3 sequences, with roughly a quarter observed a single time. Specimen: naive CD8+ T cells from blood, with Jurkat cell RNA spiked in. Indicated subset: FACS-sorted CD8+CD4-CCR7+CD45RA+ naive T cells. This sequence originates from a human donor in good health. Some libraries in this study had Jurkat cell RNA spiked in.

CDR3 nucleotide sequence: TGTGCCAGTAGTCCGTCGACAGGGTCCTACGAGCAGTACTTC. This gives the protein CASSPSTGSYEQYF. J is TRBJ2-7 and V is TRBV19; the match to TRBD1 covers 7 bases. V was clipped by 5 bases and J by 1 base; unmatched bases: 5. Germline values: CDR1 LNHDA, CDR2 SQIVND (reference sequence). The CDR3 covers 14 residues. The whole variable domain, remainder taken from reference TRBV19 and TRBJ2-7, is DGGITQSPKYLFRKEGQNVTLSCEQNLNHDAMYWYRQDPGQGLRLIYYSQIVNDFQKGDIAEGYSVSREKKESFPLTVTSAQKNPTAFYLCASSPSTGSYEQYFGPGTRLTVT.